Listed below are T cell receptor beta chains from one sample, sequenced in a study of T cells in Graves' hyperthyroidism and ophthalmopathy. TCRdb used MiXCR to reprocess the multiplex PCR reads, holding one entry per CDR3 protein. This sample has under 550,000 distinct CDR3 sequences, with around 15% found just once. Input material: blood. These receptors were collected from a woman aged 18-29 years with Graves' hyperthyroidism. The CDR3 runs from the conserved cysteine through the conserved F or W. D genes are given only for firm matches. Rows give clone size only sometimes, using once, few, many, or a class for an expanded clone.

cdr3_aa	cdr3_nt	clone_size	j_call	d_call	v_call
CASSPIDSNSYEQYF	TGTGCCAGCAGTCCAATAGACAGCAACTCCTACGAGCAGTACTTC	many	TRBJ2-7	-	TRBV27
CASSPKRADVSYNEQFF	TGTGCCAGCAGCCCGAAAAGAGCGGACGTTTCCTACAATGAGCAGTTCTTC	few	TRBJ2-1	-	TRBV3-1
CASSLLAEYHEQFF	TGCGCCAGCAGTTTACTAGCAGAATACCATGAGCAGTTCTTC	-	TRBJ2-1	-	TRBV4-1
CASSDIQETQYF	TGCGCCAGCAGCGACATCCAAGAGACCCAGTACTTC	-	TRBJ2-5	-	TRBV5-1
CSARDGAGGGGGRAEYEQFF	TGCAGTGCTAGAGATGGGGCGGGGGGGGGGGGGGGGAGGGCCGAATATGAGCAGTTCTTC	-	TRBJ2-1	TRBD2	TRBV20-1
CASSQVGQGRNTEAFF	TGCGCCAGCAGCCAGGTCGGACAGGGGAGAAACACTGAAGCTTTCTTT	-	TRBJ1-1	TRBD1	TRBV4-1
CASSAHRGTDEKLFF	TGTGCCAGCAGTGCCCACCGAGGAACTGATGAGAAACTGTTTTTT	many	TRBJ1-4	-	TRBV28
CASSLGTSGTHSYEQYF	TGTGCCAGCAGCCTCGGGACTAGCGGGACCCACTCCTACGAGCAGTACTTC	many	TRBJ2-7	TRBD2	TRBV7-9
CASRNDRAYSNQPQHF	TGTGCCAGCAGAAACGACCGGGCCTATAGCAATCAGCCCCAGCATTTT	many	TRBJ1-5	-	TRBV6-1
CATSGGEAPYEQYF	TGTGCCACCAGTGGGGGCGAGGCTCCCTACGAGCAGTACTTC	-	TRBJ2-7	-	TRBV24-1
CASSPSQGAYEQYF	TGTGCCAGCAGCCCCTCGCAGGGGGCCTACGAGCAGTACTTC	few	TRBJ2-7	TRBD1	TRBV6-1
CASSLAGSSPKEQYF	TGTGCCAGCAGCTTAGCGGGCAGTTCTCCTAAAGAGCAGTACTTC	many	TRBJ2-7	-	TRBV7-9
CASSPGQTALPQHF	TGTGCCAGTAGTCCGGGACAGACTGCCTTACCCCAGCATTTT	few	TRBJ1-5	TRBD1	TRBV19
CATSATLAGHYEQYF	TGTGCCACCAGCGCTACACTAGCGGGACACTACGAGCAGTACTTC	-	TRBJ2-7	TRBD2	TRBV15
CASSPLGRNTGELFF	TGTGCCAGCAGCCCACTGGGACGGAACACCGGGGAGCTGTTTTTT	many	TRBJ2-2	-	TRBV7-3
CASSRQGNNSPLHF	TGTGCCAGCAGCCGACAGGGGAATAATTCACCCCTCCACTTT	few	TRBJ1-6	TRBD1	TRBV3-1